This TCR beta chain originates from a study of cytomegalovirus exposure and HLA in healthy donors. Findings and caveats of the study: In a later analysis, HLA-associated TCR beta chains were more clonally expanded than equally common others. Researchers reported in a later analysis that a missense DCLRE1C variant was tied to TCR beta V- and J-gene trimming.

Germline values: CDR1 MNHEY, CDR2 SMNVEV (reference sequence). With 4 bases clipped from V and 7 bases from J, the junction kept 10 bases outside the gene matches. The CDR3 is 16 amino acids. The PCR was carried out with 60 Vbeta primers and 13 Jbeta primers. Repertoires were generated with immunoSEQ multiplex PCR, while TCRdb's copy carries only in-frame clones and drops some. The sample has about 110,000 clones, about 80% seen once. Notes on this clone: Its antigen is not identified.

This TCR came from a woman in her fifties or sixties in good health and CMV-seropositive. Source material: PBMCs. V and J are TRBV27 and TRBJ2-1; 10 nucleotides line up with TRBD1. The CDR3 nucleotides read TGTGCCAGCAGTTCAATCCGGACAGGGGGGCGGAATGAGCAGTTCTTC. It translates to CASSSIRTGGRNEQFF.